The T cell receptor (beta chain) under discussion was sequenced for a study of shared T cell receptors in the human thymus. Method: immunoSEQ multiplex PCR; TCRdb's copy keeps in-frame clones and lacks some. The sample has more than 300,000 clones; 85% to 95% are singletons. The length of the CDR3 is 14 residues. CDR1 is LNHDA and CDR2 is SQIVND in the germline V gene (reference sequence). Trimming took 9 bases from V and 3 from J; bases not matched to a gene: 9. The rearrangement uses TRBV19 and TRBJ2-5, with 8 bases that match TRBD2. The sequence was collected from a human donor. Sequenced sample: thymocytes. The CDR3 here is CASHSRGEKETQYF. The CDR3 DNA sequence: TGTGCCAGCCATTCGCGGGGGGAGAAAGAGACCCAGTACTTC.